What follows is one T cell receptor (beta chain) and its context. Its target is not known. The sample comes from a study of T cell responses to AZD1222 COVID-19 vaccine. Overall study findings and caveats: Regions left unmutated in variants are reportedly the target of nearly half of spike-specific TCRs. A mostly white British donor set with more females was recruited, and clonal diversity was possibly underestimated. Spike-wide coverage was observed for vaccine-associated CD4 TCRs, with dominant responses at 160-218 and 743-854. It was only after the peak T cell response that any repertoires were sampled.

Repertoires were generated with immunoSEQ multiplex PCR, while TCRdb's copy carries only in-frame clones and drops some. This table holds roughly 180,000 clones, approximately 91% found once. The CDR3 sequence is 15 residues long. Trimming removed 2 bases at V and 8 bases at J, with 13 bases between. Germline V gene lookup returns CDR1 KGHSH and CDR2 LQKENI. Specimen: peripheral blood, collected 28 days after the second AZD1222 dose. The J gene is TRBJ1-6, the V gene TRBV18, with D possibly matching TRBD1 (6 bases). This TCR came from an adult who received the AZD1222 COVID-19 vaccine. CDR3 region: CASSPLGTNDSPLHF. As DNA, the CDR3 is TGTGCCAGCTCACCATTAGGGACAAACGATTCACCCCTCCACTTT.